A single sample gave rise to the 29 T cell receptor beta chains below, sequenced in a study of T-cell reconstitution after alpha-beta-depleted transplantation in children. Molecular barcoding with unique molecular identifiers was used for the TCRbeta library. Each CDR3 protein gets one entry after TCRdb re-called the PCR reads with MiXCR. The profile shows some 120,000 distinct CDR3 sequences, 20% to 25% of them singletons. The sequences come from PBMCs, mostly from graft donor cells, collected 180 days after TCRalphabeta/CD19-depleted stem cell transplant. Receptors were obtained from a male patient between 2 and 15 years old who had a stem cell transplant for chronic granulomatous disease, so the T cells may come from the graft donor.

Many counts were recorded for this clonotype. The chain is built from TRBV3-1 and TRBJ2-3; no definite D call. The CDR3 spans 16 residues. Between the trimmed V and J ends, which lost 3 bases and 2 bases, there was a span of 15 bases. Germline loops: CDR1 LGHDT, CDR2 YNNKEL (reference sequence). This CDR3 is CASSQITSLYTDTQYF. The CDR3 bases are TGTGCCAGCAGCCAGATCACCAGTCTGTACACAGATACGCAGTATTTT.

This clonotype was seen repeatedly, ten times or more. V usage is TRBV12-3 or TRBV12-4 and J usage is TRBJ2-1, with 8 bases lining up with TRBD1. J gave up 4 bases and V 5 bases, and 4 bases lay outside the gene matches. The CDR3 runs 14 residues. CDR3 amino acids: CASSGGQGYNEQFF. As DNA, the CDR3 is TGTGCCAGCAGTGGCGGACAGGGATACAATGAGCAGTTCTTC.

The rearrangement joins TRBV20-1 to TRBJ2-3, with TRBD2 identical over 8 bases. V dropped 6 bases and J dropped 2; count of bases not matched to a gene: 13. Germline loops: CDR1 DFQATT, CDR2 SNEGSKA (reference sequence). The CDR3 consists of 16 residues. The CDR3 region is CSASQGTLAVTDTQYF. CDR3 sequence (DNA): TGCAGTGCCTCACAGGGTACACTAGCGGTCACAGATACGCAGTATTTT.

The table lists this clonotype with many counts. The chain joins TRBV20-1 to TRBJ2-7; possible D gene TRBD2, 5 bases. This CDR3 has 13 residues. Trimming took 4 bases from V and 2 from J, leaving 12 bases between them. Germline CDR1 and CDR2: DFQATT and SNEGSKA (reference sequence). CDR3 amino acids: CSAKPTRAYEQYF. In DNA, the CDR3 is TGCAGTGCTAAACCAACTAGAGCCTACGAGCAGTACTTC.

The rearrangement uses TRBV5-1 and TRBJ2-2, with 7 bases aligning to TRBD1. Germline V CDR1 and CDR2: SGHRS, YFSETQ. J gave up 6 bases and V 4 bases, and 3 bases lay outside the gene matches. The CDR3 consists of 13 residues. In nucleotides, the CDR3 is TGCGCCAGCAGCCCGACAGGGTCCGGGGAGCTGTTTTTT. Residues: CASSPTGSGELFF.

As to this clonotype: Given a much more abundant clone one base away, this may be a read error. The CDR3 coding sequence is TGTGCCAGCAGCTTCCGATATGTGGGCGAGACCCAGTACTTC. Translating gives CASSFRYVGETQYF. This chain joins TRBV5-8 and TRBJ2-5; D is uncertain. The CDR3 spans 14 residues. The germline gives CDR1 SGHTS, CDR2 YDEGEE. V dropped 2 bases and J dropped 5 bases, with 13 bases sitting between them.

The V call is TRBV5-1, the J call TRBJ2-7; no firm D call. V shed 3 bases and J shed 2 bases, with 12 bases lying between them. This CDR3 spans 14 amino acids. Looked up from germline, CDR1 is SGHRS and CDR2 is YFSETQ. The CDR3 DNA is TGCGCCAGCAGCTGGGGTGTCGGAACCTACGAGCAGTACTTC. It specifies CASSWGVGTYEQYF.

Ten or more counts support this clonotype. The genes are TRBV12-3 or TRBV12-4 and TRBJ2-7; no clear D gene. V lost 4 bases to trimming and J lost 4 bases, with 5 bases between them. The CDR3 covers 11 residues. The DNA for the CDR3 is TGTGCCAGCAGTTATGAGTACGAGCAGTACTTC. Translating it yields CASSYEYEQYF.

The chain combines TRBV6-1 with TRBJ1-5; D possibly corresponds to TRBD1 (5 bases). CDR3 length equals 15 residues. Trimming removed 7 bases at V and 3 bases at J, with 16 bases between. CDR1 and CDR2 from the germline V gene are MNHNS and SASEGT. In DNA form, the CDR3 reads TGTGCCAGCACCGGAGGTCGACAGTACAATCAGCCCCAGCATTTT. Amino acids: CASTGGRQYNQPQHF.

This chain links TRBV20-1 with TRBJ1-1; D is perhaps TRBD1 (5 bases). The CDR3 consists of 14 residues. CDR1 DFQATT and CDR2 SNEGSKA come from the germline V gene (reference sequence). Between the trimmed V and J ends, which lost 5 bases and 6 bases, there was a span of 19 bases. CDR3 nucleotide sequence: TGCAGTGCTGGATACCCCCGTGGGGGAGCTGAAGCTTTCTTT. Protein: CSAGYPRGGAEAFF.

The chain links TRBV20-1 to TRBJ1-6; D not resolved. The CDR3 is made up of 16 amino acids. V was trimmed by 5 bases and J by 0 bases, leaving 14 bases between them. CDR1 and CDR2 from the germline V gene are DFQATT and SNEGSKA (reference sequence). This CDR3 reads CSAQRSRSSYNSPLHF. CDR3 bases: TGCAGTGCTCAACGGAGTAGGAGCTCCTATAATTCACCCCTCCACTTT.

This clonotype was picked up many times. This chain connects TRBV4-2 to TRBJ2-1; possible D gene TRBD2, 5 bases. Germline V lookup: CDR1 LGHNA, CDR2 YNFKEQ. The CDR3 loop spans 15 amino acids. V lost 0 bases to trimming and J lost 6 bases, with 12 bases between them. In DNA, the CDR3 is TGTGCCAGCAGCCAAGAAAAGCGGAGGAGCAATGAGCAGTTCTTC. This sequence encodes CASSQEKRRSNEQFF.

The gene calls are TRBV12-3 or TRBV12-4 and TRBJ2-1; 16 bases align to TRBD2. The CDR3 totals 16 residues. Trimming at V came to 0 bases and at J to 8 bases, leaving 1 base not matched to a gene. In DNA form, the CDR3 reads TGTGCCAGCAGTTTAGCGGGACTAGCGGGAGGGCATGAGCAGTTCTTC. It translates to CASSLAGLAGGHEQFF.

This clonotype occurred a few times. In DNA form, the CDR3 reads TGCAGTGCTAGAGATCAGCGGAAACTAGCGGGGTACAATGAGCAGTTCTTC. It codes for CSARDQRKLAGYNEQFF. The J gene is TRBJ2-1, the V gene TRBV20-1; TRBD2 matches at 10 bases. The CDR3 contains 17 residues. Trimming cost V 0 bases and J 4 bases; bases outside gene matches: 9. Germline-derived CDR1 and CDR2 are DFQATT and SNEGSKA (reference sequence).

V and J are TRBV9 and TRBJ2-1; D uncertain. Trimming removed 5 bases at V and 8 bases at J, with 14 bases between. CDR3 length: 13 residues. Germline CDR1 SGDLS, CDR2 YYNGEE. CDR3 coding DNA: TGTGCCAGCAGTGCTAAGGGTTACGATGAGCAGTTCTTC. This sequence encodes CASSAKGYDEQFF.

The genes are TRBV12-3 or TRBV12-4 and TRBJ2-7; 11 bases align to TRBD2. CDR3 size: 15 residues. V dropped 6 bases and J dropped 4; count of bases not matched to a gene: 8. The CDR3 region is CASSPPTSGSYEQYF. Written as DNA, the CDR3 is TGTGCCAGCAGCCCACCAACTAGCGGGAGTTACGAGCAGTACTTC.

The chain recombines TRBV24-1 with TRBJ2-7; no reliable D call. Trimming pared 3 bases from V and 0 bases from J, leaving 2 bases between. CDR1 is KGHDR, CDR2 SFDVKD, per germline. This CDR3 is 12 amino acids long. CDR3 loop: CATSDDSYEQYF. CDR3 coding DNA: TGTGCCACCAGTGATGACTCCTACGAGCAGTACTTC.

This sequence joins TRBV7-6 and TRBJ2-5; TRBD2 matches 8 bases. Unmatched junction bases numbered 8, after V lost 2 bases and J lost 3 bases. The CDR3 covers 16 residues. Germline V gene sequence: CDR1 SGHVS, CDR2 FNYEAQ. CDR3 coding DNA: TGTGCCAGCAGCTTAACCAGAACGGGACTAGAAGAGACCCAGTACTTC. This codes for CASSLTRTGLEETQYF. Together with reference TRBV7-6 and TRBJ2-5, the CDR3 gives the full variable domain: GAGVSQSPRYKVTKRGQDVALRCDPISGHVSLYWYRQALGQGPEFLTYFNYEAQQDKSGLPNDRFSAERPEGSISTLTIQRTEQRDSAMYRCASSLTRTGLEETQYFGPGTRLLVL.

V usage is TRBV12-3 or TRBV12-4 and J usage is TRBJ2-2; 7 positions match TRBD1. The CDR3 consists of 15 residues. The V and J ends lost 10 bases and 0 bases, in that order; junction bases with no gene match: 8. The CDR3 is CATKTGIANTGELFF. CDR3 coding DNA: TGTGCCACCAAGACAGGGATCGCGAACACCGGGGAGCTGTTTTTT.

V gene TRBV20-1 combines with J gene TRBJ2-1; TRBD2 aligns across 13 bases. V trimming: 7 bases; J trimming: 5 bases; junction bases outside the gene matches: 11. Germline loops: CDR1 DFQATT, CDR2 SNEGSKA (reference sequence). The CDR3 consists of 16 residues. In DNA, the CDR3 is TGCAGTGGCAAGGGGACTAGCGGGACCTGGGACAATGAGCAGTTCTTC. It is translated as CSGKGTSGTWDNEQFF.

The chain joins TRBV20-1 to TRBJ2-7; maybe TRBD1 (5 bases). The CDR3 runs 12 residues. Germline CDR1 and CDR2: DFQATT and SNEGSKA (reference sequence). V was cut by 2 bases and J by 4 bases, with 9 bases left in between. The CDR3 region has the DNA TGCAGTGCTAGACAGGGTTCTTACGAGCAGTACTTC. Its translation is CSARQGSYEQYF.

The V call is TRBV10-3, the J call TRBJ1-5; no reliable D call. The CDR3 runs to 15 residues. From germline, CDR1 is ENHRY and CDR2 SYGVKD. V was pared by 1 base and J by 2 bases, with 9 bases between. The CDR3 protein is CAISEWGWGNQPQHF. The DNA for the CDR3 is TGTGCCATCAGTGAGTGGGGATGGGGCAATCAGCCCCAGCATTTT.

This clonotype was observed a few times. The rearrangement uses TRBV20-1 and TRBJ2-7, with TRBD1 identical over 7 bases. Germline CDR1 reads DFQATT; CDR2 reads SNEGSKA (reference sequence). V shed 3 bases and J 4 bases; nucleotides not matched to a gene: 18. The CDR3 is made up of 17 amino acids. The CDR3 nucleotides read TGCAGTGCTAGGGCACCATCGACAGGGCCGTTTTGGTACGAGCAGTACTTC. This codes for CSARAPSTGPFWYEQYF.

This clonotype was seen a handful of times. The chain is built from TRBV15 and TRBJ2-3; D perhaps matches TRBD1 (7 bases). The germline V and J ends were trimmed by 0 bases and 4 bases, with 14 bases remaining between them. CDR3 size: 16 residues. Germline V CDR1 and CDR2: LNHNV, YYDKDF (reference sequence). In DNA form, the CDR3 reads TGTGCCACCAGCAGAGAGGCAGGGGGGATACCAGATACGCAGTATTTT. Protein sequence: CATSREAGGIPDTQYF.

This clonotype was counted ten times or more. CDR3 coding DNA: TGCGCCAGCAGCTTTCACCCTAGCGGGTGGTTTGTGGGGGAGCAGTTCTTC. It translates to CASSFHPSGWFVGEQFF. The rearrangement joins TRBV5-1 to TRBJ2-1; 8 bases map to TRBD2. The CDR3 contains 17 residues. Germline assignment: CDR1 SGHRS and CDR2 YFSETQ. V was clipped by 2 bases and J by 10 bases; unmatched bases: 17.

J is TRBJ2-1 and V is TRBV3-1, with D tentatively TRBD1 (6 bases). The length of the CDR3 is 11 residues. The V and J ends lost 1 base and 14 bases respectively, with 9 bases between them. Germline CDR1 reads LGHDT; CDR2 reads YNNKEL (reference sequence). In DNA, the CDR3 is TGTGCCAGCAGCCAAGGGGGGCTAGAGTTCTTC. It translates to CASSQGGLEFF.

The sample holds many counts of this clonotype. The chain is built from TRBV20-1 and TRBJ2-7; 10 bases match TRBD2. Germline V gene data show CDR1 as DFQATT and CDR2 as SNEGSKA (reference sequence). V shed 4 bases, J shed 3 bases, and the junction held 3 bases outside the gene matches. The CDR3 extends over 13 amino acids. CDR3 in amino acids: CSAKGLANYEQYF. The CDR3 nucleotides read TGCAGTGCTAAGGGACTAGCGAACTACGAGCAGTACTTC.

This clonotype appeared many times. This chain uses TRBV12-3 or TRBV12-4 with TRBJ1-2, with a possible D match to TRBD1 (5 bases). V was trimmed by 7 bases and J by 10 bases, leaving 13 bases between them. The CDR3 runs to 11 residues. In nucleotides, the CDR3 is TGTGCCAGCACGCAGGGTTTGGTCTACACCTTC. It translates to CASTQGLVYTF.

This chain joins TRBV20-1 and TRBJ2-1, with 8 bases that match TRBD2. Germline V CDR1 and CDR2: DFQATT, SNEGSKA (reference sequence). V shed 1 base, J shed 5 bases, and the junction held 4 bases outside the gene matches. This CDR3 region has 14 residues. CDR3 residues: CSARAGGPHNEQFF. CDR3 DNA: TGCAGTGCTAGAGCGGGAGGGCCGCACAATGAGCAGTTCTTC.